This record looks at one T cell receptor (beta chain) sequence and its context. Clones were read by immunoSEQ multiplex PCR, and TCRdb kept only the in-frame ones, dropping some. This table has 80,000 to 100,000 clones, 95% appearing once. The data originate from a study of technical replicates of blood from a few donors. Sequenced: T cells isolated from PBMCs. The sequence came from a human donor in good health.

CDR3 protein: CASSNRQGGSRTNEKLFF. DNA for the CDR3: TGTGCCAGCAGCAACAGACAGGGTGGTAGCAGGACTAATGAAAAACTGTTTTTT. The chain has TRBV5-8 and TRBJ1-4; 7 bases map to TRBD1. Germline V CDR1 and CDR2: SGHTS, YDEGEE. CDR3 size: 18 residues. J was trimmed by 2 bases and V by 4 bases; bases with no gene match: 14.